Each of the 31 T cell receptor beta chains below was sequenced from the same sample in a study of blood T cell repertoires in COVID-19 (dated by TCRdb to 2018 to 2020). The library relied on the immunoSEQ multiplex PCR assay. TCRdb re-hosts the immuneACCESS table, in-frame sequences only. Its copies lack some clones; in the studies checked, an unresolved V gene accounts for under half of them, and the cause for the rest is not known. In all, the sample holds 400,000 or so clones, and about nine tenths of those were seen once. Around 1.5% of the sample lies in the top ten. The specimen sequenced was peripheral blood. These receptors were obtained from a woman between 40 and 50 years old with COVID-19, enrolled during active disease.

The rearrangement uses TRBV5-6 and TRBJ2-7; the match to TRBD1 covers 9 bases. Trimming took 0 bases from V and 0 from J; bases not matched to a gene: 4. Germline CDR1 reads SGHDT; CDR2 reads YYEEEE. This CDR3 region has 16 residues. CDR3 nucleotides: TGTGCCAGCAGCTTGGCTGGGACAGGGAGCTCCTACGAGCAGTACTTC. Its protein is CASSLAGTGSSYEQYF.

With regard to this clone: The germline gene is not matched at one end of the junction; a read error may be the cause. V and J are TRBV7-7 and TRBJ2-3; 7 bases are a match to TRBD2. The CDR3 consists of 15 residues. The germline gives CDR1 SSHAT, CDR2 FNYEAQ (reference sequence). This CDR3 reads CASSLSGEGTDTQYF. The CDR3 DNA reads TGTGCTAGCAGCTTATCTGGGGAGGGGACAGATACGCAGTATTTT.

This sequence joins TRBV7-9 and TRBJ2-7; 9 bases line up with TRBD2. The CDR3 loop spans 15 amino acids. Trimming removed 4 bases from V and 3 bases from J; junction bases left unmatched: 7. From germline, CDR1 is SEHNR and CDR2 FQNEAQ (reference sequence). CDR3 DNA sequence: TGTGCCAGCAGCTCCACAGCGGGGGGATACTACGAGCAGTACTTC. As protein: CASSSTAGGYYEQYF.

The chain combines TRBV11-3 with TRBJ2-3; tentative D call: TRBD2 (5 bases). The length of the CDR3 is 14 residues. Germline CDR1 SGHNT, CDR2 YENEEA. Between the trimmed V and J ends, which lost 4 bases and 5 bases, there was a span of 13 bases. CDR3 residues: CASSSTFREDTQYF. Written as DNA, the CDR3 is TGTGCCAGCAGCTCAACCTTCCGGGAAGATACGCAGTATTTT.

The chain carries TRBV5-1 and TRBJ2-7; perhaps TRBD2 as D (5 bases). The CDR3 contains 12 residues. V was trimmed by 6 bases and J by 7 bases, leaving 14 bases between them. The V gene's germline CDR1 is SGHRS and CDR2 YFSETQ. The CDR3 DNA follows: TGCGCCAGCAACAACCCCTCGGGGGAGCAGTACTTC. It codes for CASNNPSGEQYF.

The gene calls are TRBV10-3 and TRBJ2-1; possible D gene TRBD1, 6 bases. Trimming left V 4 bases short and J 7 bases short, with 17 bases between. This CDR3 has 15 amino acids. The germline CDR1 and CDR2 sequences are ENHRY and SYGVKD. The CDR3: CAISALEQGRNEQFF. Here the CDR3 DNA reads TGTGCCATCAGTGCCCTAGAACAGGGAAGGAATGAGCAGTTCTTC.

The gene calls are TRBV4-2 and TRBJ2-2; 14 nucleotides match TRBD2. Germline-derived CDR1 and CDR2 are LGHNA and YNFKEQ. V shed 4 bases and J 5 bases; nucleotides not matched to a gene: 0. CDR3 length: 15 residues. CDR3 residues: CASSRTSGGTGELFF. The CDR3 region has the DNA TGTGCCAGCAGCCGGACTAGCGGGGGGACCGGGGAGCTGTTTTTT.

J is TRBJ1-4 and V is TRBV27; the D gene is possibly TRBD1 (5 bases). This CDR3 spans 16 amino acids. In germline, CDR1 is MNHEY, CDR2 SMNVEV (reference sequence). Between the trimmed V and J ends, which lost 5 bases and 0 bases, there was a span of 13 bases. CDR3 DNA: TGTGCCAGCAGTAGTCACAGGAGTGCAACTAATGAAAAACTGTTTTTT. Amino acid sequence: CASSSHRSATNEKLFF.

The chain combines TRBV4-3 with TRBJ2-7; 7 bases map to TRBD1. The CDR3 loop spans 15 amino acids. In germline, CDR1 is LGHNA, CDR2 YSLEER. The trim removed 2 bases at V and 4 bases at J, leaving 8 bases unmatched. CDR3 residues: CASSQLQGTPYEQYF. The CDR3 nucleotides read TGCGCCAGCAGCCAACTACAGGGGACCCCGTACGAGCAGTACTTC.

The J gene is TRBJ1-1, the V gene TRBV5-1; maybe TRBD1 (5 bases). CDR3 length equals 16 residues. Trimming shortened V by 4 bases and J by 1 base, and 17 bases separated the two germline ends. CDR1 and CDR2 (germline): SGHRS, YFSETQ. The CDR3 DNA follows: TGCGCCAGCAGCAGTGTGAGTACAGGACAGAACACTGAAGCTTTCTTT. Translated: CASSSVSTGQNTEAFF.

The chain uses TRBV5-4 and TRBJ1-6; no definite D call. Germline CDR1 and CDR2: SGHNT and YYREEE (reference sequence). Between the trimmed V and J ends, which lost 2 bases and 0 bases, there was a span of 15 bases. The length of the CDR3 is 18 residues. CDR3 protein: CASSFGAGGSSYNSPLHF. The CDR3 DNA is TGTGCCAGCAGCTTCGGAGCGGGAGGGAGCTCCTATAATTCACCCCTCCACTTT. Full variable domain (missing parts from reference TRBV5-4 and TRBJ1-6): ETGVTQSPTHLIKTRGQQVTLRCSSQSGHNTVSWYQQALGQGPQFIFQYYREEENGRGNFPPRFSGLQFPNYSSELNVNALELDDSALYLCASSFGAGGSSYNSPLHFGNGTRLTVT.

The rearrangement joins TRBV7-9 to TRBJ2-5, with 7 bases that match TRBD1. Germline V gives CDR1 SEHNR, CDR2 FQNEAQ (reference sequence). This CDR3 comprises 12 residues. V trimming: 5 bases; J trimming: 14 bases; junction bases outside the gene matches: 11. The CDR3 sequence is CASSLQGQGGYF. DNA of the CDR3: TGTGCCAGCAGCCTACAGGGGCAAGGGGGCTACTTC. The full variable domain, completed using reference TRBV7-9 and TRBJ2-5, is DTGVSQNPRHKITKRGQNVTFRCDPISEHNRLYWYRQTLGQGPEFLTYFQNEAQLEKSRLLSDRFSAERPKGSFSTLEIQRTEQGDSAMYLCASSLQGQGGYFGPGTRLLVL.

The chain joins TRBV27 to TRBJ1-6; TRBD1 aligns across 8 bases. Germline trimming cut 5 bases from V and 6 bases from J; bases unmatched to any gene: 6. The CDR3 totals 15 residues. Germline V gene sequence: CDR1 MNHEY, CDR2 SMNVEV (reference sequence). CDR3 in amino acids: CASSPYRGSNSPLHF. CDR3 coding DNA: TGTGCCAGCAGTCCTTACAGGGGGTCTAATTCACCCCTCCACTTT.

The V call is TRBV30, the J call TRBJ2-1; D is unclear. Germline V gene lookup returns CDR1 GTSNPN and CDR2 SVGIG (reference sequence). Trimming took off 3 bases at V and 4 bases at J, with 16 bases between the two ends. The CDR3 covers 15 residues. CDR3 loop: CAWRSPASNYNEQFF. CDR3 DNA: TGTGCCTGGAGGAGCCCTGCATCGAATTACAATGAGCAGTTCTTC. Drawing the rest from reference TRBV30 and TRBJ2-1, the complete variable domain is SQTIHQWPATLVQPVGSPLSLECTVEGTSNPNLYWYRQAAGRGLQLLFYSVGIGQISSEVPQNLSASRPQDRQFILSSKKLLLSDSGFYLCAWRSPASNYNEQFFGPGTRLTVL.

V gene TRBV6-4 combines with J gene TRBJ1-5; D might be TRBD1 (6 bases). The CDR3 consists of 15 residues. CDR1 is MRHNA, CDR2 SNTAGT, per germline. Trimming pared 8 bases from V and 2 bases from J, leaving 16 bases between. The CDR3 reads CASPRGGSCNQPQHF. The CDR3 DNA reads as TGTGCCAGCCCCCGCGGGGGCAGTTGCAATCAGCCCCAGCATTTT.

Only one count was recorded for this clone. The J gene is TRBJ2-7, the V gene TRBV18, with 7 nucleotides matching TRBD1. Trimming removed 3 bases from V and 0 bases from J; junction bases left unmatched: 5. Germline CDR1 is KGHSH and CDR2 is LQKENI. The CDR3 spans 15 residues. The CDR3 bases are TGTGCCAGCTCACCCTTGACAGGGTCCTCCTACGAGCAGTACTTC. Its protein product is CASSPLTGSSYEQYF.

This chain connects TRBV5-1 to TRBJ2-1; the match to TRBD1 covers 10 bases. The germline gives CDR1 SGHRS, CDR2 YFSETQ. V lost 2 bases, J lost 6 bases, and 8 bases stayed unmatched. This CDR3 contains 16 residues. In DNA form, the CDR3 reads TGCGCCAGCAGCTTCGGAGACAGGGGGCGAGGCAATGAGCAGTTCTTC. It translates to CASSFGDRGRGNEQFF.

The gene calls are TRBV6-6 and TRBJ1-1; TRBD1 aligns across 8 bases. CDR1 is MNHNY, CDR2 SVGAGI, per germline (reference sequence). This CDR3 is 14 amino acids long. V was clipped by 5 bases and J by 4 bases; unmatched bases: 6. The CDR3 sequence: CASSQITGGTEAFF. CDR3 in DNA: TGTGCCAGCAGTCAAATTACAGGGGGCACTGAAGCTTTCTTT.

The chain combines TRBV7-2 with TRBJ1-1; TRBD1 is a possible D gene (5 bases). The CDR3 runs to 15 residues. The V gene's germline CDR1 is SGHTA and CDR2 FQGNSA. Trimming removed 3 bases from V and 1 base from J, with 12 bases in between. The CDR3 DNA reads as TGTGCCAGCAGCTTTCTCGGGGGTAGGAACACTGAAGCTTTCTTT. This gives the protein CASSFLGGRNTEAFF.

This chain joins TRBV3-1 (or the pseudogene TRBV3-2) and TRBJ1-1; D is possibly TRBD1 (6 bases). The germline gives CDR1 LGHDT, CDR2 YNNKEL (reference sequence). This CDR3 contains 18 residues. Trimming took off 0 bases at V and 2 bases at J, with 19 bases between the two ends. The CDR3 bases are TGTGCCAGCAGCCAAGATTGGACAGTTTTAGACCTTAACACTGAAGCTTTCTTT. It translates to CASSQDWTVLDLNTEAFF.

This chain uses TRBV18 with TRBJ1-2; the match to TRBD1 covers 10 bases. CDR3 length: 14 amino acids. Looked up from germline, CDR1 is KGHSH and CDR2 is LQKENI. V trimming: 4 bases; J trimming: 2 bases; junction bases outside the gene matches: 1. CDR3 sequence reads: CASSRTGGNYGYTF. In nucleotides, the CDR3 is TGTGCCAGCTCACGGACAGGGGGAAACTATGGCTACACCTTC.

This chain links TRBV5-4 with TRBJ2-1; TRBD1 matches at 7 bases. After removal of 4 bases from V and 7 bases from J, the junction contained 11 bases not matched to a gene. Germline V gene lookup returns CDR1 SGHNT and CDR2 YYREEE (reference sequence). This CDR3 has 15 amino acids. CDR3 sequence (DNA): TGTGCCAGCAGCGAAACCGGGACAGCCCGAAATGAGCAGTTCTTC. Encoded protein: CASSETGTARNEQFF.

The rearrangement joins TRBV6-5 to TRBJ1-6; D remains ambiguous. This CDR3 contains 14 residues. Trimming left V 9 bases short and J 5 bases short, with 14 bases between. Germline CDR1 reads MNHEY; CDR2 reads SVGAGI. The CDR3 sequence is CASTRSLNNSPLHF. The CDR3 coding sequence is TGTGCCAGTACTCGGAGTCTCAATAATTCACCCCTCCACTTT.

The CDR3 reads CASSLAQTRGTEAFF. The CDR3 bases are TGCGCCAGCAGCTTGGCCCAGACCCGGGGCACTGAAGCTTTCTTT. The chain joins TRBV5-1 to TRBJ1-1; no definite D call. This CDR3 region has 15 residues. Germline-derived CDR1 and CDR2 are SGHRS and YFSETQ. The V and J ends lost 0 bases and 4 bases respectively, with 13 bases between them.

V usage is TRBV7-3 and J usage is TRBJ2-1; 11 bases agree with TRBD2. The germline CDR1 and CDR2 sequences are SGHTA and FQGTGA. The junction had 8 bases not matched to a gene; V was cut back by 5 bases and J by 8 bases. The CDR3 length is 15 residues. This CDR3 reads CASSRIGTSGYEQFF. Written as DNA, the CDR3 is TGTGCCAGCAGCCGTATAGGGACTAGCGGTTATGAGCAGTTCTTC.

J is TRBJ2-1 and V is TRBV27; perhaps TRBD1 as D (6 bases). Trimming took off 3 bases at V and 6 bases at J, with 21 bases between the two ends. This CDR3 has 17 residues. CDR1 is MNHEY, CDR2 SMNVEV, per germline (reference sequence). CDR3: CASSFPRGGGWGNEQFF. In nucleotides, the CDR3 is TGTGCCAGCAGTTTCCCCCGCGGTGGGGGCTGGGGCAATGAGCAGTTCTTC.

This chain uses TRBV9 with TRBJ1-2; 7 bases line up with TRBD1. The junction had 3 bases not matched to a gene; V was cut back by 4 bases and J by 0 bases. Germline CDR1 reads SGDLS; CDR2 reads YYNGEE. This CDR3 has 14 residues. This chain's CDR3 is CASSLGTANYGYTF. DNA of the CDR3: TGTGCCAGCAGCCTAGGGACAGCTAACTATGGCTACACCTTC.

The gene calls are TRBV7-2 and TRBJ1-2, with D possibly TRBD1 on 6 matching bases. This CDR3 is built from 17 residues. The germline gives CDR1 SGHTA, CDR2 FQGNSA. The germline V and J ends were trimmed by 5 bases and 1 base, with 20 bases remaining between them. This chain's CDR3 is CASSTPPGTPDNYGYTF. The CDR3 DNA is TGTGCCAGCAGCACACCGCCCGGGACACCTGATAACTATGGCTACACCTTC.

The chain has TRBV27 and TRBJ2-2; D may be TRBD1 (6 bases). Germline V gene lookup returns CDR1 MNHEY and CDR2 SMNVEV (reference sequence). The CDR3 loop spans 15 amino acids. Trimming shortened V by 2 bases and J by 3 bases, and 10 bases separated the two germline ends. CDR3 nucleotide sequence: TGTGCCAGCAGTTTACGCAGGGGTGACACCGGGGAGCTGTTTTTT. It is translated as CASSLRRGDTGELFF.

This chain links TRBV27 with TRBJ2-3; the D is unclear. This CDR3 contains 13 residues. V gave up 3 bases and J gave up 0 bases, with 4 bases separating them. CDR1 is MNHEY, CDR2 SMNVEV, per germline (reference sequence). CDR3 sequence: CASSFRSTDTQYF. CDR3 DNA sequence: TGTGCCAGCAGTTTCCGTAGCACAGATACGCAGTATTTT.

The chain combines TRBV12-3 or TRBV12-4 with TRBJ2-3; D remains unclear. V was shortened by 5 bases and J by 5 bases, with 5 bases between the two germline ends. This CDR3 contains 11 residues. In DNA form, the CDR3 reads TGTGCCAGCAGTGTCCTAGATACGCAGTATTTT. As protein: CASSVLDTQYF.